This T cell receptor beta chain was retrieved from a study of monozygotic twins with inflammatory bowel disease. Germline assignment: CDR1 MNHNS and CDR2 SASEGT. The CDR3 sequence is 16 residues long. General observations from the study: Versus healthy twins, IBD patients showed fewer clonotypes shared with others, especially with disease activity. Separate T cell subtypes could not be resolved from one another. There was no support for any single strong signal or clonotype associated with IBD.

Worth noting for this clonotype: Its antigen is as yet unknown.

Nested amplification of TCRalpha and TCRbeta cDNA involved two PCRs of approximately 16 and 10 cycles. Each CDR3 protein gets one entry in TCRdb, which reprocessed the 5' RACE reads and gives no DNA. This sample carries approximately 400,000 distinct CDR3 sequences, with about 2.3% going to the ten biggest clones. This chain uses TRBV6-1 with TRBJ2-3; TCRdb proposes TRBD2, but this gene call is untestable without DNA. The sample comprised blood. The clonotype comes from a human donor with ulcerative colitis or Crohn's disease, or a healthy co-twin of an affected twin (not recorded which). The CDR3 is CASSPSGARSPDTQYF.